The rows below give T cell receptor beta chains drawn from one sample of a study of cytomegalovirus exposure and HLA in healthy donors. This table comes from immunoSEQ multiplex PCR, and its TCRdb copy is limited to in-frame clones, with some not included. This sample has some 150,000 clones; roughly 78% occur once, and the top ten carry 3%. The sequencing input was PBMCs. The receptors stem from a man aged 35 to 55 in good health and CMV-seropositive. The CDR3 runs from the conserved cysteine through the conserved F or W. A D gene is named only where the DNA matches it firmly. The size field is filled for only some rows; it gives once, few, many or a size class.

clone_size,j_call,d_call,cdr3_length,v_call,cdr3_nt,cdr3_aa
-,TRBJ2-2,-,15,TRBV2,TGTGCCAGCAGTGAAGCTCTACCGGGGGCCGGGGAGCTGTTTTTT,CASSEALPGAGELFF
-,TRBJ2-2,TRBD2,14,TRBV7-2,TGTGCCAGCCGGGGGGTAGGGAACACCGGGGAGCTGTTTTTT,CASRGVGNTGELFF
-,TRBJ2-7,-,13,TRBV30,TGTGCCTGGAAGAAGGCTAGGGCGGGCGAGCAGTACTTC,CAWKKARAGEQYF
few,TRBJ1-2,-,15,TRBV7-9,TGTTCCAGCAGCGTACAGGCCCCTGGATACTATGGCTACACCTTC,CSSSVQAPGYYGYTF
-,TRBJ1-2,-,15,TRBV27,TGTGCCAGCAGAGCTCAACAGGCGATCTACTATGGCTACACCTTC,CASRAQQAIYYGYTF
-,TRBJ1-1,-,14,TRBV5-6,TGTGCCAGCAGCTTGGCGGGGGGCGCCGGTGAAGCTTTCTTT,CASSLAGGAGEAFF
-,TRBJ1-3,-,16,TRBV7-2,TGTGCCAGCAGCTTAACTACGAGTACCTCTGGAAACACCATATATTTT,CASSLTTSTSGNTIYF
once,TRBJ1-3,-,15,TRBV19,TGTGCCAGTAGTAATCAGGGAATCTCTGGAAACACCATATATTTT,CASSNQGISGNTIYF
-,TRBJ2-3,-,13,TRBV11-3,TGTGCCAGCCAGGGGGGAACAGGAGATACGCAGTATTTT,CASQGGTGDTQYF
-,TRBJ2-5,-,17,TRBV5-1,TGCGCCAGCAGCTTGAACGATGCGGACTTCCCAAGAGAGACCCAGTACTTC,CASSLNDADFPRETQYF
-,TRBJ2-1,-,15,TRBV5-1,TGCGCCAGCAGCTTAGGGGTTTTTTCCTACAATGAGCAGTTCTTC,CASSLGVFSYNEQFF
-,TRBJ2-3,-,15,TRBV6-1,TGTGCCAGCAGTGTTCGGGGTTCGAGCACAGATACGCAGTATTTT,CASSVRGSSTDTQYF
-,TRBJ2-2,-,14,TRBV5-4,TGTGCCAGCAGCTTTGCTAGGTACACCGGGGAGCTGTTTTTT,CASSFARYTGELFF
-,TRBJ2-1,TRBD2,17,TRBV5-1,TGCGCCAGCAGCACGACTAGCGGGAGAGGCTCCTACAATGAGCAGTTCTTC,CASSTTSGRGSYNEQFF
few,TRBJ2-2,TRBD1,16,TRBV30,TGTGCCTGGGACCCGGGACAGGGCGCGAACACCGGGGAGCTGTTTTTT,CAWDPGQGANTGELFF
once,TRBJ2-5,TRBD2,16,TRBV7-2,TGTGCCAGCAGCCCAATACTAGCGGGAGGGGAGGAGACCCAGTACTTC,CASSPILAGGEETQYF
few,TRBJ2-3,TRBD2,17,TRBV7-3,TGTGCCAGCAGCTTAAGGTTGGGTAGCGGGAGGTCTGATACGCAGTATTTT,CASSLRLGSGRSDTQYF
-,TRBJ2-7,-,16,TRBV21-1,TGTGCCAGCAGCAGAAGGGCTCTGGCGGGAGACTACGAGCAGTACTTC,CASSRRALAGDYEQYF
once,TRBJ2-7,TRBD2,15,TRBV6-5,TGTGCCAGCAGTTACGGCAGGCTAGCGGGAGGGGAGCAGTACTTC,CASSYGRLAGGEQYF
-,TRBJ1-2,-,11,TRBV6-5,TGTGCCAGCAGACAAAACTATGGCTACACCTTC,CASRQNYGYTF